This TCR beta chain was profiled in a study of cytomegalovirus exposure and HLA in healthy donors. Study overall: Early released data had 80 million or so unique TCRs, all coming from HLA-typed donors.

Trimming removed 1 base from V and 2 bases from J; junction bases left unmatched: 12. The CDR3 runs to 18 residues. From germline, CDR1 is SGHDN and CDR2 FVKESK. The study's findings and limits: An analysis done earlier found most TCR beta V segments productive about 90% or about 30% of the time. Researchers counted approximately 160 TCR beta chains as cytomegalovirus-associated. A later analysis reported that several of the most significant clusters appeared to be linked to common viral pathogens, among them Epstein-Barr virus.

A remark on this clone: Its antigen is not identified.

It was with 60 Vbeta and 13 Jbeta primers that the PCR ran. The table came from immunoSEQ multiplex PCR; TCRdb's copy has only in-frame clones and leaves some out. The data show around 150,000 clones, with 78% seen just once and over 2.5% held by the top ten. This chain uses TRBV14 with TRBJ1-2; 8 nucleotides agree with TRBD1. The source material was PBMCs. The receptor was isolated from a male donor in good health and CMV-seronegative. The CDR3 spells CASSQGPQGERRNYGYTF. The CDR3 coding sequence is TGTGCCAGCAGCCAAGGGCCACAGGGGGAGCGTAGGAACTATGGCTACACCTTC.